This T cell receptor (beta chain) emerged from a study of blood T cell repertoires in COVID-19. Overall study: The United States, Italy and Spain provided the acute and convalescent COVID-19 samples. Nucleic acid was either cDNA or gDNA, and it came from T cells, B-cell-depleted T cells, or PBMCs.

This CDR3 region has 16 residues. Germline-derived CDR1 and CDR2 are LGHDT and YNNKEL (reference sequence). Deletions cut 0 bases from V and 2 bases from J, with 14 bases between. Per the original data handling: Estimates of nucleated cell counts were drawn from the amplification of reference gene primers. Method: immunoSEQ multiplex PCR; TCRdb's copy keeps in-frame clones and lacks some. V and J calls and clone size come straight from that table; D and trimming were deduced from the DNA. The sample shows approximately 140,000 clones, approximately 80% of them seen only once. The sequence was obtained from a human donor in a cohort sampled during active COVID-19. The J gene is TRBJ2-7, the V gene TRBV3-1 (or the pseudogene TRBV3-2), with a possible D match to TRBD2 (5 bases). Sequencing was done on a sample of peripheral blood. The CDR3 bases are TGTGCCAGCAGCCAAGATTTGGCAACAGCGGCCTACGAGCAGTACTTC. This translates into CASSQDLATAAYEQYF.